This T cell receptor beta chain was found in a study of T-cell memory formation after mild COVID-19. Study context: TCR clustering was largely donor specific. Study-level points and caveats: CD4+ contracting clones were mainly CM and EM; CD8+ ones, EMRA. Clones that contracted from day 15 to 85 were balanced CD4/CD8, while later expanders leaned CD4+.

The CDR3 has 13 residues. Per the germline V gene, CDR1 is SEHNR and CDR2 is FQNEAQ (reference sequence). With 1 base removed from V and 2 bases from J, the gap between germline ends came to 6 bases. TCR alpha and TCR beta cDNA libraries carrying sample barcodes and UMIs were produced by 5'RACE using constant-segment primers. One entry per CDR3 protein, called by TCRdb with MiXCR from the 5' RACE reads. The sample includes about 150,000 distinct CDR3 sequences, around 27% seen only once; the top ten take 24%. As for this clonotype: Its specificity is not known.

Material: PBMCs or a T cell subset sorted from them (not recorded which). The sequence was collected from an adult woman who had mild COVID-19 (a few samples of this study predate the infection). Cell type and time point are not known. The V gene is TRBV7-9, the J gene TRBJ2-7, with D uncertain. This CDR3 reads CASSLDTPYEQYF. The CDR3 DNA sequence: TGTGCCAGCAGCTTAGACACCCCCTACGAGCAGTACTTC.